A selection of T cell receptor beta chains follows, all from one sample in a study of blood T cells in healthy people across ages. TCRdb ran MiXCR on the 5' RACE reads and lists one entry per CDR3 protein. The sample has over 1,500,000 distinct CDR3 sequences, approximately 50% seen once. The sequencing sample was made of blood. The receptors here all came from a woman in her 40s in good health. Both conserved end residues are part of each CDR3. Each record gives: V gene, J gene, D gene, clone size, CDR3 protein, CDR3 DNA. D genes are given only for firm matches. A clone size is listed for some rows: how often the clone was seen (once, few, many), or a class if it is expanded.

>TRBV28|TRBJ2-5|TRBD1|-
CASTPDRVPTETQYF
TGTGCCAGCACCCCCGACAGGGTACCGACGGAGACCCAGTACTTC
>TRBV29-1|TRBJ2-1|TRBD1|-
CSVGDRGLYNEQFF
TGCAGCGTTGGGGACAGGGGGCTCTACAATGAGCAGTTCTTC
>TRBV7-2|TRBJ1-2|-|-
CASSLGAGFSNYGYTF
TGTGCCAGCAGCTTAGGGGCAGGCTTCTCTAACTATGGCTACACCTTC
>TRBV2|TRBJ2-5|-|-
CASNIGLETQYF
TGTGCCAGCAACATAGGCCTAGAGACCCAGTACTTC
>TRBV3-1|TRBJ2-5|TRBD1|-
CASSQVEGGETQYF
TGTGCCAGCAGCCAAGTAGAAGGGGGCGAGACCCAGTACTTC
>TRBV15|TRBJ2-7|-|-
CATSIPGRGEQYF
TGTGCCACCAGCATTCCCGGCAGGGGCGAGCAGTACTTC
>TRBV20-1|TRBJ2-3|TRBD2|-
CSALLLAGADTQYF
TGCAGTGCTTTACTACTAGCGGGGGCAGATACGCAGTATTTT
>TRBV7-2|TRBJ1-2|-|few
CASSAGTPIIKGGYTF
TGTGCCAGCAGCGCCGGGACACCCATTATAAAAGGTGGCTACACCTTC
>TRBV24-1|TRBJ2-3|-|few
CATSDTGTPTDTQYF
TGTGCCACCAGTGATACCGGGACACCCACAGATACGCAGTATTTT
>TRBV2|TRBJ1-2|-|-
CASSEMAFPVDGYTF
TGTGCCAGCAGTGAAATGGCGTTCCCGGTGGATGGCTACACCTTC
>TRBV28|TRBJ2-3|TRBD1|-
CASGIDRAGVDTQYF
TGTGCCAGCGGGATAGACAGGGCGGGTGTAGATACGCAGTATTTT
>TRBV7-2|TRBJ2-3|-|few
CASSLDGAPDTQYF
TGTGCCAGCAGCTTAGATGGCGCCCCAGATACGCAGTATTTT
>TRBV3-1|TRBJ2-7|-|-
CASSQLGQNNEQYF
TGTGCCAGCAGCCAATTAGGACAAAACAATGAGCAGTACTTC
>TRBV18|TRBJ2-4|TRBD1|once
CASSRSGTVDIQYF
TGTGCCAGCTCAAGATCCGGGACAGTGGACATTCAGTACTTC